The 18 T cell receptor beta chains in this list originate from one sample, sequenced in a study of glioma-infiltrating T cells. The iRepertoire nested amplicon-rescue multiplex PCR amplified TCR alpha and beta CDR3s from RNA. TCRdb re-analysed the multiplex PCR reads in MiXCR, keeping a single row per CDR3 protein. The sample lists fewer than 90,000 distinct CDR3 sequences, approximately 22% occurring once. Sequencing was performed on glioma tissue, nonneoplastic brain tissue, or PBMCs (not recorded which). Every receptor here comes from a human donor with low-grade glioma or glioblastoma, undergoing nonglioma brain surgery, or in good health (not recorded which).

A few counts support this clonotype. The rearrangement links TRBV7-6 to TRBJ2-5; 7 bases align to TRBD2. CDR3 size: 16 residues. Looked up from germline, CDR1 is SGHVS and CDR2 is FNYEAQ. With 3 bases clipped from V and 1 base from J, the junction kept 8 bases outside the gene matches. The CDR3 protein is CASSLLAGETQETQYF. The CDR3 region has the DNA TGTGCCAGCAGCTTGCTCGCGGGGGAGACCCAAGAGACCCAGTACTTC.

The table lists this clonotype with a few counts. The V and J genes are TRBV2 and TRBJ2-7; 8 bases match TRBD2. The CDR3 is 14 residues long. The germline CDR1 and CDR2 sequences are SNHLY and FYNNEI. After removal of 7 bases from V and 1 base from J, the junction contained 6 bases not matched to a gene. The CDR3 loop reads CASTKTSVSYEQYF. Written as DNA, the CDR3 is TGTGCCAGCACTAAGACTAGCGTTTCCTACGAGCAGTACTTC.

This clonotype is medium-sized. In DNA, the CDR3 is TGTGCCAGCAGGACCGGGACACAAAATTCACCCCTCCACTTT. Translated, it gives CASRTGTQNSPLHF. The rearrangement uses TRBV6-1 and TRBJ1-6, with a weak D call TRBD1 (6 bases). The CDR3 sequence is 14 residues long. Germline CDR1 and CDR2: MNHNS and SASEGT. V dropped 6 bases and J dropped 7 bases, with 13 bases sitting between them.

J is TRBJ2-2 and V is TRBV4-1; D gene ambiguous. Germline loops: CDR1 MGHRA, CDR2 YSYEKL. CDR3 length: 17 amino acids. Trimming pared 1 base from V and 5 bases from J, leaving 17 bases between. For the CDR3, the DNA is TGCGCCAGCAGCCAAGGACGGAGACCATCCGGAACCGGGGAGCTGTTTTTT. Encoded protein: CASSQGRRPSGTGELFF.

A remark on this clonotype: Mismatch with germline at one junction end may stem from a read error. This chain links TRBV7-9 with TRBJ1-4, with D unclear. This CDR3 is built from 14 residues. CDR1 is SEHNR and CDR2 is FQNEAQ in the germline V gene (reference sequence). The DNA for the CDR3 is TGTGCCAGCAGCTTAGGGTCAGCTAATGAAAAACTGTTGTTT. As protein: CASSLGSANEKLLF.

The table lists this clonotype with a few counts. A read error may be the cause here, since a much bigger clone is one base away. The chain links TRBV27 to TRBJ2-3, with 12 bases aligning to TRBD2. Trimming at V came to 2 bases and at J to 8 bases, leaving 11 bases not matched to a gene. Germline values: CDR1 MNHEY, CDR2 SMNVEV (reference sequence). CDR3 length: 17 amino acids. The CDR3 DNA sequence: TGTGCCAGCAGTTTACCTGGACTAGCGGGGTCCCCAGGTACGCAGTATTTT. It is translated as CASSLPGLAGSPGTQYF.

In its sample, this clonotype was seen many times. The chain links TRBV27 to TRBJ1-6; TRBD1 aligns across 10 bases. Germline assignment: CDR1 MNHEY and CDR2 SMNVEV (reference sequence). The CDR3 length is 15 residues. Losses at the gene ends were 2 bases for V and 10 bases for J; bases not matched to a gene: 5. The CDR3 sequence: CASSLGGTGASPLHF. In nucleotides, the CDR3 is TGTGCCAGCAGTTTAGGGGGGACAGGGGCCTCACCCCTCCACTTT.

This clonotype was picked up many times. The gene calls are TRBV7-6 and TRBJ2-1; D is ambiguous. Trimming took off 0 bases at V and 9 bases at J, with 9 bases between the two ends. Germline assignment: CDR1 SGHVS and CDR2 FNYEAQ. CDR3 length equals 13 residues. The CDR3 sequence is CASSLATRVEQFF. CDR3 bases: TGTGCCAGCAGCTTAGCGACACGCGTTGAGCAGTTCTTC.

J is TRBJ2-3 and V is TRBV12-5; D tentatively fits TRBD1 or TRBD2 (5 bases each). The germline V and J ends were trimmed by 2 bases and 5 bases, with 11 bases remaining between them. This CDR3 has 14 amino acids. In germline, CDR1 is LGHNT, CDR2 FRNRAP. In DNA form, the CDR3 reads TGTGCTAGTGGTTTGCCGGGACGCCTAGATACGCAGTATTTT. Its translation is CASGLPGRLDTQYF.

This clonotype has a count of ten or more. The chain recombines TRBV4-2 with TRBJ2-1; 13 bases are shared with TRBD2. Unmatched junction bases numbered 5, after V lost 3 bases and J lost 9 bases. Looked up from germline, CDR1 is LGHNA and CDR2 is YNFKEQ. CDR3 length equals 15 residues. CDR3 DNA: TGTGCCAGCAGCCACTTGGGACTAGCGGGAAGTGAGCAGTTCTTC. Its protein product is CASSHLGLAGSEQFF.

This clonotype was observed many times. The chain combines TRBV7-8 with TRBJ1-1; 8 nucleotides agree with TRBD1. This CDR3 is built from 16 residues. CDR1 and CDR2 from the germline V gene are SGHVS and FQNEAQ. V lost 5 bases, J lost 4 bases, and 12 bases stayed unmatched. CDR3 nucleotide sequence: TGTGCCAGCAGCCCTAGGACAGGGTCAGTTGGCACTGAAGCTTTCTTT. This sequence encodes CASSPRTGSVGTEAFF. Full variable domain (outside the CDR3, taken from reference TRBV7-8 and TRBJ1-1): GAGVSQSPRYKVAKRGQDVALRCDPISGHVSLFWYQQALGQGPEFLTYFQNEAQLDKSGLPSDRFFAERPEGSVSTLKIQRTQQEDSAVYLCASSPRTGSVGTEAFFGQGTRLTVV.

This clonotype was detected only a few times. The genes are TRBV7-6 and TRBJ2-5; 9 positions match TRBD2. Germline V gene lookup returns CDR1 SGHVS and CDR2 FNYEAQ. The CDR3 totals 14 residues. V lost 5 bases to trimming and J lost 7 bases; unmatched junction nucleotides: 8. The CDR3 bases are TGTGCCAGCAGCCCGCAAGCGGGAGGAGGGACCCAGTACTTC. It encodes CASSPQAGGGTQYF.

In its sample, this clonotype was seen many times. The chain couples TRBV20-1 to TRBJ2-3; 9 bases fit TRBD1. The CDR3 is 16 residues long. Germline CDR1 reads DFQATT; CDR2 reads SNEGSKA (reference sequence). The junction had 8 bases not matched to a gene; V was cut back by 3 bases and J by 1 base. The CDR3 loop reads CSASPTGGRGTDTQYF. As DNA, the CDR3 is TGCAGTGCTAGCCCGACAGGGGGAAGAGGCACAGATACGCAGTATTTT.

This clonotype was seen repeatedly, ten times or more. DNA of the CDR3: TGTGCCAGCAGCTTGGAGACTTTCTATGGCTACACCTTC. The encoded protein is CASSLETFYGYTF. This chain uses TRBV7-9 with TRBJ1-2; D is unclear. V was clipped by 3 bases and J by 4 bases, with 9 bases between them. CDR1 and CDR2 from the germline V gene are SEHNR and FQNEAQ (reference sequence). The CDR3 covers 13 residues.

To note about this clonotype: This could be a read error, since a much larger clone is one nucleotide away. This rearrangement joins TRBV7-2 to TRBJ2-5; 7 nucleotides match TRBD2. Germline CDR1 reads SGHTA; CDR2 reads FQGNSA. V lost 5 bases and J lost 1; bases outside the gene matches: 4. The CDR3 is 14 residues long. CDR3 residues: CASSRSGGQETQYF. The CDR3 nucleotides read TGTGCCAGCAGCCGATCGGGGGGCCAAGAGACCCAGTACTTC.

This clonotype was counted only a few times. The chain couples TRBV19 to TRBJ2-2; D is undetermined. Germline lookup yields CDR1 LNHDA and CDR2 SQIVND (reference sequence). The CDR3 runs to 12 residues. V lost 5 bases, J lost 4 bases, and 5 bases lay in between. The CDR3 loop reads CASSWGTGELFF. In nucleotides, the CDR3 is TGTGCCAGTAGTTGGGGCACCGGGGAGCTGTTTTTT.

The CDR3 coding sequence is TGTGCCAGCACCTTAGGGACCGGGGCCAACGTCCTGACTTTC. It codes for CASTLGTGANVLTF. V is TRBV12-3 or TRBV12-4 and J is TRBJ2-6; D could derive from TRBD1 or TRBD2 (5 bases each). The CDR3 loop spans 14 amino acids. Trimming stripped 7 bases from V and 4 bases from J, with 11 bases between.

This clonotype came up many times. The chain has TRBV19 and TRBJ1-5; D is unresolved. Germline CDR1 and CDR2: LNHDA and SQIVND (reference sequence). Trimming stripped 3 bases from V and 5 bases from J, with 8 bases between. The CDR3 extends over 13 amino acids. The CDR3 loop reads CASSIGRDQPQHF. DNA of the CDR3: TGTGCCAGTAGTATTGGCCGAGATCAGCCCCAGCATTTT.